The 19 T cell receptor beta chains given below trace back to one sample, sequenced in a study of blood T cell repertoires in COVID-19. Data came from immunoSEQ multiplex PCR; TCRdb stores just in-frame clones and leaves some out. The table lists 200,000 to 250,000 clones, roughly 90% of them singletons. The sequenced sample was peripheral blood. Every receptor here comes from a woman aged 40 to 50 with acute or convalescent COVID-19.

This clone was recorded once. CDR3 DNA: TGTGCCAGCAGCTTTACCAGGGGGCCAAATGAAAAACTGTTTTTT. Its protein product is CASSFTRGPNEKLFF. The chain joins TRBV7-2 to TRBJ1-4; 8 nucleotides match TRBD1. Germline V CDR1 and CDR2: SGHTA, FQGNSA. The V and J ends lost 3 bases and 5 bases, in that order; junction bases with no gene match: 5. This CDR3 is built from 15 residues. Full variable domain (outside the CDR3, taken from reference TRBV7-2 and TRBJ1-4): GAGVSQSPSNKVTEKGKDVELRCDPISGHTALYWYRQSLGQGLEFLIYFQGNSAPDKSGLPSDRFSAERTGGSVSTLTIQRTQQEDSAVYLCASSFTRGPNEKLFFGSGTQLSVL.

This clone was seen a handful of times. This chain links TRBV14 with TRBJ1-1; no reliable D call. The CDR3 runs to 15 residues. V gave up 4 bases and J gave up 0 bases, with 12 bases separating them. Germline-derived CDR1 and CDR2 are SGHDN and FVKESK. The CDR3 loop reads CASSPSLALNTEAFF. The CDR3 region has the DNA TGTGCCAGCAGCCCGTCCTTAGCTTTGAACACTGAAGCTTTCTTT.

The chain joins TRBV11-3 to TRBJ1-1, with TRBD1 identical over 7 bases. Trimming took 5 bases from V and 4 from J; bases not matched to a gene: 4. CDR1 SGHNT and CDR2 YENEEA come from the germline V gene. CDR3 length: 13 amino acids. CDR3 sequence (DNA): TGTGCCAGCAGCATGGGACAGCTCACTGAAGCTTTCTTT. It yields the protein CASSMGQLTEAFF.

As DNA, the CDR3 is TGCGCCAGCAGCCGAGGGACAGGCCTTGAAGCTTTCTTT. Translated, it gives CASSRGTGLEAFF. J is TRBJ1-1 and V is TRBV4-1; TRBD1 aligns across 8 bases. In germline, CDR1 is MGHRA, CDR2 YSYEKL. The CDR3 is 13 amino acids. The V segment lost 4 bases and the J segment 7 bases; nucleotides outside the gene matches: 5.

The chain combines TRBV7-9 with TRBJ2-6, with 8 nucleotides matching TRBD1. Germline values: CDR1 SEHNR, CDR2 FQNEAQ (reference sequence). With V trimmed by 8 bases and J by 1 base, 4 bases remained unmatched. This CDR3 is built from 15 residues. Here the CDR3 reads CASFRTGSGANVLTF. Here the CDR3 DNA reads TGTGCCAGCTTCCGGACAGGGTCTGGGGCCAACGTCCTGACTTTC.

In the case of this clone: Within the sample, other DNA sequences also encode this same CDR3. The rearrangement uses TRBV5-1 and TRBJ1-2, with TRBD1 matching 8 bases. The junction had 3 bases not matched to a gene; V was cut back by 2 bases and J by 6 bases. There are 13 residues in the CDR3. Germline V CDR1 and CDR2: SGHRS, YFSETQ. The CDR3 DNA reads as TGCGCCAGCAGCTTCGGGACAGGCGATGGCTACACCTTC. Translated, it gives CASSFGTGDGYTF.

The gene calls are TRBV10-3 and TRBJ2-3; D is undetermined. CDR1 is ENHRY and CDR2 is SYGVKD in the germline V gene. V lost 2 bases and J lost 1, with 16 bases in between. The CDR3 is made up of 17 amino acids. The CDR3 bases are TGTGCCATCAGTGAGCTTACGAGGATTGAGGGCACAGATACGCAGTATTTT. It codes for CAISELTRIEGTDTQYF.

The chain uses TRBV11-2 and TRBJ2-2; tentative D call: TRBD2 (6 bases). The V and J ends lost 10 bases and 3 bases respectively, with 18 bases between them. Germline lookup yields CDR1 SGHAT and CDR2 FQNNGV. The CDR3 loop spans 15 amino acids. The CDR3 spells CATPSGTPYTGELFF. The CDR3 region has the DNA TGTGCCACCCCGTCCGGGACTCCCTACACCGGGGAGCTGTTTTTT.

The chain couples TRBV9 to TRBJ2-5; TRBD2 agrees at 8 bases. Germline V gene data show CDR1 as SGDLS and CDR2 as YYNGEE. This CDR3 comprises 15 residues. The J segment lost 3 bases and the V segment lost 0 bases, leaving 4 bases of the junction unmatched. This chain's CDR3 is CASSVEAGVKETQYF. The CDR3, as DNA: TGTGCCAGCAGCGTAGAAGCGGGGGTTAAAGAGACCCAGTACTTC.

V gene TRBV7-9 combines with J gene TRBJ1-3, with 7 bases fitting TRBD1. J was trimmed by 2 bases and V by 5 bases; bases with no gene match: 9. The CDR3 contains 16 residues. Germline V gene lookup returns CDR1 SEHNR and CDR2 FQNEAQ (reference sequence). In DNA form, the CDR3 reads TGTGCCAGCAGCCCCCGTCGACAGGGACCTGGAAACACCATATATTTT. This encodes CASSPRRQGPGNTIYF. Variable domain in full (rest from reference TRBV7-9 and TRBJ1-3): DTGVSQNPRHKITKRGQNVTFRCDPISEHNRLYWYRQTLGQGPEFLTYFQNEAQLEKSRLLSDRFSAERPKGSFSTLEIQRTEQGDSAMYLCASSPRRQGPGNTIYFGEGSWLTVV.

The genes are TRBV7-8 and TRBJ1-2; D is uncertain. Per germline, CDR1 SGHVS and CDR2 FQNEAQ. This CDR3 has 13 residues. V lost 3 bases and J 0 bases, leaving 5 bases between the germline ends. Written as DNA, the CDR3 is TGTGCCAGCAGCTTTACTCCTAACTATGGCTACACCTTC. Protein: CASSFTPNYGYTF.

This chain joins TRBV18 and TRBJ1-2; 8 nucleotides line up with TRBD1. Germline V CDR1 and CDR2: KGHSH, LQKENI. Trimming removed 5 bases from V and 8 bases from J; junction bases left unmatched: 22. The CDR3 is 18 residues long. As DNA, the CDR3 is TGTGCCAGCTCATTGGAATATCCCCTGGCAGGGGGCTTGGGGGGCTACACCTTC. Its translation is CASSLEYPLAGGLGGYTF.

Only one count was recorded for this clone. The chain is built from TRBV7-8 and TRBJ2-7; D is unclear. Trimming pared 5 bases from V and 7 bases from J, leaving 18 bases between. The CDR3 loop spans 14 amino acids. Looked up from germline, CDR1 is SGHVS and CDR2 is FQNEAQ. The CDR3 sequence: CASSRLPGNGEQYV. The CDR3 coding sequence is TGTGCCAGCAGCCGCCTCCCGGGTAACGGGGAGCAGTACGTC.

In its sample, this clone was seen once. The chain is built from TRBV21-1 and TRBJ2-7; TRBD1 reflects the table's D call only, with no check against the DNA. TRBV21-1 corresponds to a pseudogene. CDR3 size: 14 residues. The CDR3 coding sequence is TGTGCCAGCAGCTCCTCAGGGGAGCCCTACGAGCAGTACGTC. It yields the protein CASSSSGEPYEQYV.

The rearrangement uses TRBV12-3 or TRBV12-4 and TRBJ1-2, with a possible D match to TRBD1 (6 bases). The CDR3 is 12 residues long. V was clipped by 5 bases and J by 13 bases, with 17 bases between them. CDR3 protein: CASSQDRLISTF. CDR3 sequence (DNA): TGTGCCAGCAGTCAAGACAGGTTAATCAGCACCTTC.

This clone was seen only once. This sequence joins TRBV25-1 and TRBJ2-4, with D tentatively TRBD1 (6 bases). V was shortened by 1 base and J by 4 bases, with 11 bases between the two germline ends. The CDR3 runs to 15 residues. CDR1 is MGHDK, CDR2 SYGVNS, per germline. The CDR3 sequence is CASSEWAGAKNIQYF. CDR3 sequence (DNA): TGTGCCAGCAGTGAATGGGCAGGGGCGAAAAACATTCAGTACTTC. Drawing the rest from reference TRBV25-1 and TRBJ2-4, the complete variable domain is EADIYQTPRYLVIGTGKKITLECSQTMGHDKMYWYQQDPGMELHLIHYSYGVNSTEKGDLSSESTVSRIRTEHFPLTLESARPSHTSQYLCASSEWAGAKNIQYFGAGTRLSVL.

This CDR3 reads CASSDSRGKAYGYTF. CDR3 DNA: TGTGCCAGCAGTGACTCGAGAGGCAAAGCCTATGGCTACACCTTC. V gene TRBV6-4 combines with J gene TRBJ1-2; D is ambiguous. CDR3 length equals 15 residues. The V and J ends lost 0 bases and 4 bases respectively, with 12 bases between them. Germline loops: CDR1 MRHNA, CDR2 SNTAGT.

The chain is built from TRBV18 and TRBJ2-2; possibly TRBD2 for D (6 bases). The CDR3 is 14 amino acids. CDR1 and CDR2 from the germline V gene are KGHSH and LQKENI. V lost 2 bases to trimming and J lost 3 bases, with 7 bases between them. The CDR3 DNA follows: TGTGCCAGCTCACCAGGGGGGTACACCGGGGAGCTGTTTTTT. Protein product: CASSPGGYTGELFF.

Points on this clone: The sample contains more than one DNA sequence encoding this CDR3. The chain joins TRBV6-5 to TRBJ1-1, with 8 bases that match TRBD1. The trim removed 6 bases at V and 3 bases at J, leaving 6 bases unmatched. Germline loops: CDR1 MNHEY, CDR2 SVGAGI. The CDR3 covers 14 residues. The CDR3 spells CASSYRGRDTEAFF. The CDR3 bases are TGTGCCAGCAGCTACAGGGGGAGGGACACTGAAGCTTTCTTT.